This TCR beta chain was identified during a study of T-cell memory formation after mild COVID-19. At the level of the study: TCR clustering was largely donor specific.

MiXCR, applied by TCRdb to the 5' RACE reads, yields one record per CDR3 protein. The top ten clones hold 21% of a sample with around 300,000 distinct CDR3 sequences, over 11% of them seen once. Regarding the study as a whole: Clones contracting day 15 to 85 were balanced CD4/CD8; later expanders leaned CD4+. Nothing confirmed that second-wave clones peaking on day 37 were specific for SARS-CoV-2.

Details on this clonotype: As yet, its antigen is unknown.

The sample was PBMCs or a T cell subset sorted from them (not recorded which). The clonotype was recovered from a man aged 18 to 29 who had mild COVID-19 (a few samples of this study predate the infection). Cell type and time point are not known.

CDR3 in amino acids: CASSSHSYEQYF. In DNA, the CDR3 is TGTGCCAGCAGTTCTCACTCCTACGAGCAGTACTTC. V usage is TRBV12-3 or TRBV12-4 and J usage is TRBJ2-7; D gene uncertain. The V gene lost 4 bases and the J gene lost 0 bases, with 4 bases spanning the gap. This CDR3 contains 12 residues.